This record looks at one T cell receptor (beta chain) sequence and its context. Its antigen is not known. Measured with immunoSEQ multiplex PCR; TCRdb has only the in-frame clones, and not every one. The table records around 150,000 clones, around nine tenths of them present only once. This sample is part of a study of T cell responses to AZD1222 COVID-19 vaccine. Study-wide results and caveats: At baseline, just five to seven AZD1222 recipients tested seropositive. Nearly half of spike-specific TCRs reportedly go after variant regions that carry no mutations. Sampling captured repertoires only after the peak T cell response. Donors were chiefly white British, with a greater number of females, and clonal diversity was perhaps underestimated.

CDR3 length: 17 residues. Per the germline V gene, CDR1 is LNHDA and CDR2 is SQIVND (reference sequence). The V and J ends lost 9 bases and 11 bases respectively, with 32 bases between them. Sample: peripheral blood, taken on day 0 of AZD1222 vaccination. This chain uses TRBV19 with TRBJ1-5, with D possibly TRBD1 on 5 matching bases. This receptor was obtained from an adult in good health. CDR3 loop: CASLSWGSINNAGAQHF. Written as DNA, the CDR3 is TGTGCCAGCTTATCATGGGGTTCGATCAACAACGCGGGGGCCCAGCATTTT.